This T cell receptor beta chain was obtained from a study of Graves' ophthalmopathy and Graves' hyperthyroidism. The sample holds many counts of this clonotype. Using RNA transcripts, the TCR beta CDR3 regions were amplified. An opening RT-PCR round employed HTBI primers and preceded a second-round multiplex PCR. TCRdb independently ran MiXCR on the multiplex PCR reads; one entry per CDR3 protein. The sample holds approximately 480,000 distinct CDR3 sequences, 13% to 15% seen once. Sequencing was performed on blood. This TCR was recovered from a woman younger than 45 with Graves' ophthalmopathy.

CDR3 residues: CAIKGPNTEAFF. The CDR3 bases are TGTGCCATCAAGGGGCCGAACACTGAAGCTTTCTTT. The V gene is TRBV27, the J gene TRBJ1-1, with TRBD1 as a possible D gene (5 bases). Trimming stripped 10 bases from V and 1 base from J, with 10 bases between. CDR1 and CDR2 from the germline V gene are MNHEY and SMNVEV (reference sequence). The CDR3 extends over 12 amino acids.